These T cell receptor beta chains were read from a single sample in a study of preoperative IRX-2 immunotherapy in early breast cancer. Clones were read by immunoSEQ multiplex PCR, and TCRdb kept only the in-frame ones, dropping some. The sample contains 35,000 to 40,000 clones, 82% of which appear only once. The sample in question was lymph node tissue, obtained after IRX-2 immunotherapy. These receptor sequences come from a human donor with breast cancer. The conserved cysteine and the conserved F or W are not part of the CDR3 here. The order of the fields is V gene, J gene, D gene, CDR3 protein. A D gene is named only where the DNA matches it firmly.

>TRBV28|TRBJ1-2|NA
ASSSGVNYGYT
>TRBV11-3|TRBJ1-6|NA
ASSLYQGNNSPLH
>TRBV11-3|TRBJ1-3|NA
ASSSLSGSSGNTIY
>TRBV19|TRBJ1-4|NA
ASRNSRLREKLF
>TRBV5-1|TRBJ1-1|NA
ASSPIGGDTEAF
>TRBV7-7|TRBJ2-1|NA
ASRRARRGSYYNEQF
>TRBV6-8|TRBJ2-7|NA
ASSHNRQALVKSQY
>TRBV6-8|TRBJ1-6|NA
ASSYSSSYNSPLH
>TRBV12-5|TRBJ2-1|TRBD1
ASGLALKGADEQF
>TRBV4-1|TRBJ2-3|NA
ASSQDPGDDTQY
>TRBV28|TRBJ1-5|NA
ASSPRSNQPQH
>TRBV11-3|TRBJ2-3|NA
ASSFSGLLGTDTQY
>TRBV28|TRBJ1-6|NA
ASSLSDRQNSPLH
>TRBV19|TRBJ2-5|TRBD1
ASSTGTAQETQY
>TRBV6-8|TRBJ1-5|NA
ASSQSQGANQPQH
>TRBV1|TRBJ1-1|NA
ASSAQGNTEAF
>TRBV6-8|TRBJ2-1|NA
ASSYKDYNEQF
>TRBV11-3|TRBJ1-4|TRBD1
ASSLKQGAEKLF
>TRBV14|TRBJ2-3|TRBD1
ASSHRTGGGGTDTQY
>TRBV5-1|TRBJ2-3|TRBD2
ASSLVGGSTDTQY
>TRBV18|TRBJ1-3|NA
ASSPRGPGNTIY
>TRBV7-6|TRBJ2-3|TRBD2
ASIPAGPSTDTQY
>TRBV6-8|TRBJ1-1|NA
ASRAPGGTEAF
>TRBV28|TRBJ1-2|NA
ASSQPRGFHYGYT
>TRBV30|TRBJ2-7|TRBD1
AGGQGNSYEQY
>TRBV7-1|TRBJ2-7|TRBD1
ASSETGERPYEQY
>TRBV11-3|TRBJ1-1|NA
ASSSFVHNTEAF
>TRBV6-8|TRBJ1-5|NA
ASSYKSGRGKKSTNQPQH
>TRBV28|TRBJ1-2|NA
ASSLSGGYGYT
>TRBV5-1|TRBJ2-3|TRBD2
ASSLGLAGSGSTQY
>TRBV6-8|TRBJ1-1|TRBD1
ASRTTTGTGVAAF
>TRBV30|TRBJ2-3|NA
ACRALRTTSTDTQY
>TRBV5-1|TRBJ2-7|TRBD1
ASSPGTGSGPSSYEQY
>TRBV10-1|TRBJ1-1|NA
ASREALNTEAF
>TRBV6-8|TRBJ1-6|NA
ASSYRGKDSPLH
>TRBV14|TRBJ1-4|NA
ASSQVGGTKKLF
>TRBV19|TRBJ1-1|TRBD1
ASRDRGGTEAF
>TRBV5-1|TRBJ2-1|NA
ASSFRGVSDLYNEQF
>TRBV6-8|TRBJ2-7|TRBD2
ASSGSRLAEYEQY
>TRBV15|TRBJ2-2|NA
ATRGFANTGELF